In this sample, the clone carrying this T cell receptor (beta chain) turned up a few times. The germline V gene has CDR1 SEHNR and CDR2 FQNEAQ (reference sequence). This CDR3 comprises 15 residues. V was pared by 0 bases and J by 4 bases, with 9 bases between. This specimen comes from a study of blood T cell repertoires in COVID-19. The wider study: Sources were T cells, B-cell-depleted T cells, or PBMCs; the material itself was cDNA or gDNA.

Original data processing: Estimated nucleated cell counts came from reference gene primer amplification. The table came from immunoSEQ multiplex PCR; TCRdb's copy has only in-frame clones and leaves some out. Clone size and the V and J calls come from that table; the DNA yielded D and trimming. Of fewer than 110,000 clones in the sample, over 65% are singletons; the top ten hold 12%. The sequence was obtained from a human donor in a cohort sampled during active COVID-19. The specimen sequenced was peripheral blood. The V and J genes are TRBV7-9 and TRBJ1-4; tentatively, D is TRBD1 (5 bases). CDR3 DNA sequence: TGTGCCAGCAGCTTAGCGCTCGGGGGTAATGAAAAACTGTTTTTT. Protein sequence: CASSLALGGNEKLFF.